This TCR beta chain was sequenced in a study of CD8 T cells in ankylosing spondylitis. Study-wide results and caveats: A subset of motif variants has previously been described in the synovial fluid and blood of reactive arthritis. The authors found the disease-linked clones to be CD8+ and relatively rare in peripheral blood. Reports say disease-linked clones showed up significantly more in matched ankylosing spondylitis synovial fluid.

This clonotype was seen many times. As yet, its antigen is unknown. Molecular-barcoded quantitative 5'-RACE produced these TCR beta libraries. TCRdb ran MiXCR on the 5' RACE reads and lists one entry per CDR3 protein. This sample carries under 150,000 distinct CDR3 sequences, 7% to 10% of them seen once, and the ten largest clones take 7.3%. Germline V gene sequence: CDR1 WSHSY, CDR2 SAAADI. This CDR3 is built from 15 residues. V lost 6 bases to trimming and J lost 5 bases, with 20 bases between them. The clonotype originates from a male donor with ankylosing spondylitis. The source material was synovial fluid, either unsorted or a sorted T cell fraction (not recorded which). The J gene is TRBJ2-7, the V gene TRBV10-2; D perhaps matches TRBD2 (6 bases). The CDR3 protein is CASRNPGLHPDEQYF. DNA for the CDR3: TGCGCCAGCAGGAACCCGGGACTCCACCCGGACGAGCAGTACTTC.